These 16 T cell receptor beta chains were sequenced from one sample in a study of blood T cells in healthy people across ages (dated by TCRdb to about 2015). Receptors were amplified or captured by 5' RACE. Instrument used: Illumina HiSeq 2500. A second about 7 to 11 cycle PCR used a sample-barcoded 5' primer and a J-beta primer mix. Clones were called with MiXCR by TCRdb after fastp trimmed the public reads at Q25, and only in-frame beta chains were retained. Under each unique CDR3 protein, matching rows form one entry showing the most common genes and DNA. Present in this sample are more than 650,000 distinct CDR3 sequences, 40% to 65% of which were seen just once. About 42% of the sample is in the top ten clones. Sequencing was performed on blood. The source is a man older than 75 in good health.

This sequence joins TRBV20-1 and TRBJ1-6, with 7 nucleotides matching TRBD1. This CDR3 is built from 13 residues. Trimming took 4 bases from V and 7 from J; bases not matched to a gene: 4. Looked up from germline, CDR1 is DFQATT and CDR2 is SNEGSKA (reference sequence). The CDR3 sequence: CSATRQGNSPLHF. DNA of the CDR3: TGCAGTGCTACTCGACAGGGAAATTCACCCCTCCACTTT.

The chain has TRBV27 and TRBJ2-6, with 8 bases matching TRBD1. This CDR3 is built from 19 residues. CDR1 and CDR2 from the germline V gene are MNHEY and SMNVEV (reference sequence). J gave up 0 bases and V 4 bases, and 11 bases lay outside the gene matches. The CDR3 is CASSSIRQGRSSGANVLTF. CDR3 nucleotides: TGTGCCAGCAGTTCAATTCGACAGGGGCGTAGCTCTGGGGCCAACGTCCTGACTTTC.

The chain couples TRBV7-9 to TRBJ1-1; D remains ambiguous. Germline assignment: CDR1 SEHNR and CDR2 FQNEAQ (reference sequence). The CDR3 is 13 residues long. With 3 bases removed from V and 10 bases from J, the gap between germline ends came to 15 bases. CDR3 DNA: TGTGCCAGCAGCTTTGCGGGAGCCAGCGGAGCTTTCTTT. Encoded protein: CASSFAGASGAFF. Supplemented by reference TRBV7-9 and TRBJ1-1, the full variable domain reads DTGVSQNPRHKITKRGQNVTFRCDPISEHNRLYWYRQTLGQGPEFLTYFQNEAQLEKSRLLSDRFSAERPKGSFSTLEIQRTEQGDSAMYLCASSFAGASGAFFGQGTRLTVV.

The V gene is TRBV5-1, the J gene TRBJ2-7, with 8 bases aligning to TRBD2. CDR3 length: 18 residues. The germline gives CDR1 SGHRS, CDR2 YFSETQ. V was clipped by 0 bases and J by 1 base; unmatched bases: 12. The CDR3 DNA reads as TGCGCCAGCAGCTTGGCGGGTCTCGCGGGAGGATGGTCCTACGAGCAGTACTTC. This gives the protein CASSLAGLAGGWSYEQYF. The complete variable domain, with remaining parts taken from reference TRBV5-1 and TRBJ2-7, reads KAGVTQTPRYLIKTRGQQVTLSCSPISGHRSVSWYQQTPGQGLQFLFEYFSETQRNKGNFPGRFSGRQFSNSRSEMNVSTLELGDSALYLCASSLAGLAGGWSYEQYFGPGTRLTVT.

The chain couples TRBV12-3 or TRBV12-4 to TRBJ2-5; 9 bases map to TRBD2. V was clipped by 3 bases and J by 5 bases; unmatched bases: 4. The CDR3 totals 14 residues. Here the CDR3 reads CASSFSGSGETQYF. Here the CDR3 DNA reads TGTGCCAGCAGTTTTAGCGGGAGCGGGGAGACCCAGTACTTC.

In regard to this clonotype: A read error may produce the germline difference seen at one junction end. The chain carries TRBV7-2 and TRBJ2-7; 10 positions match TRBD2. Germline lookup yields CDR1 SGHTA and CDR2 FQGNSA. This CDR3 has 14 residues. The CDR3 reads CASSNGLAAYEHYF. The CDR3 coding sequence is TGTGCCAGCAGCAACGGACTAGCGGCCTACGAGCACTACTTC.

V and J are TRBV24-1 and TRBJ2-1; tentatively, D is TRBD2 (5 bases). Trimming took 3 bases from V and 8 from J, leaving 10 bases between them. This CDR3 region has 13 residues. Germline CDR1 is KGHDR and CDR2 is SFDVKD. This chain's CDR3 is CATSDQPRDEQFF. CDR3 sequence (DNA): TGTGCCACCAGTGATCAACCGAGGGATGAGCAGTTCTTC.

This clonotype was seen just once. Here the CDR3 reads CASSQDYPQETQYF. As DNA, the CDR3 is TGCGCCAGCAGCCAGGACTATCCCCAAGAGACCCAGTACTTC. The chain links TRBV4-1 to TRBJ2-5; possible D gene TRBD2, 6 bases. Germline assignment: CDR1 MGHRA and CDR2 YSYEKL. Trimming shortened V by 3 bases and J by 1 base, and 9 bases separated the two germline ends. CDR3 size: 14 residues.

The CDR3: CASSRPGLAGILRYAYF. The DNA for the CDR3 is TGTGCCAGCAGTCGTCCCGGACTAGCGGGAATCTTACGATACGCGTATTTT. The chain has TRBV6-1 and TRBJ2-3; 12 positions match TRBD2. Germline assignment: CDR1 MNHNS and CDR2 SASEGT. The V gene end was trimmed by 5 bases and the J gene end by 14 bases; junction bases not matched to a gene: 20. The CDR3 totals 17 residues.

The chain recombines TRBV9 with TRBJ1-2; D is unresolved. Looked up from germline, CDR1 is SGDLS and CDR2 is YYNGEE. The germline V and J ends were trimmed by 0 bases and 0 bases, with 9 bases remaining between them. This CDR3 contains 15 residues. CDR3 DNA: TGTGCCAGCAGCGTAGGGGCGGATACTAACTATGGCTACACCTTC. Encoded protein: CASSVGADTNYGYTF.

The CDR3 sequence: CASSLGLAGGPADNEQFF. DNA for the CDR3: TGTGCCAGCAGCTTGGGACTAGCGGGAGGGCCGGCAGACAATGAGCAGTTCTTC. V is TRBV11-2 and J is TRBJ2-1, with TRBD2 identical over 16 bases. Trimming at V came to 3 bases and at J to 5 bases, leaving 7 bases not matched to a gene. From germline, CDR1 is SGHAT and CDR2 FQNNGV. The CDR3 contains 18 residues. The full variable domain, its missing parts supplied by reference TRBV11-2 and TRBJ2-1, is EAGVAQSPRYKIIEKRQSVAFWCNPISGHATLYWYQQILGQGPKLLIQFQNNGVVDDSQLPKDRFSAERLKGVDSTLKIQPAKLEDSAVYLCASSLGLAGGPADNEQFFGPGTRLTVL.

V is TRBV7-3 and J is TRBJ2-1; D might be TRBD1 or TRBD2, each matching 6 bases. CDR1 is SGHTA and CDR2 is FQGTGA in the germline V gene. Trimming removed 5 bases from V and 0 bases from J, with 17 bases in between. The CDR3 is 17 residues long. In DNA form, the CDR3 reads TGTGCCAGCAGCCCGCCCGGGGGCGGTAGCTCCTACAATGAGCAGTTCTTC. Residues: CASSPPGGGSSYNEQFF. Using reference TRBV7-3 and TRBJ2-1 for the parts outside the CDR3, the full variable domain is GAGVSQTPSNKVTEKGKYVELRCDPISGHTALYWYRQSLGQGPEFLIYFQGTGAADDSGLPNDRFFAVRPEGSVSTLKIQRTERGDSAVYLCASSPPGGGSSYNEQFFGPGTRLTVL.

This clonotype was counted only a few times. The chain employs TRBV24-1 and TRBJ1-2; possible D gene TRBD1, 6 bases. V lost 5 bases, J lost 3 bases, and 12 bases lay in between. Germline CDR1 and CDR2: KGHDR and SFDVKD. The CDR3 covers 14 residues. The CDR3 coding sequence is TGTGCCACCAGTGGTGGGGGGGGCGACTATGGCTACACCTTC. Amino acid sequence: CATSGGGGDYGYTF.

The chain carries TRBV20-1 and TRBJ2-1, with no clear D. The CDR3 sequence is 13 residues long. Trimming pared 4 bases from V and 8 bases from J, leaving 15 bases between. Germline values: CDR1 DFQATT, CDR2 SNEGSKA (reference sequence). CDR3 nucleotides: TGCAGTGCTAATCACCTCGGATTTCATGAGCAGTTCTTC. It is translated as CSANHLGFHEQFF.

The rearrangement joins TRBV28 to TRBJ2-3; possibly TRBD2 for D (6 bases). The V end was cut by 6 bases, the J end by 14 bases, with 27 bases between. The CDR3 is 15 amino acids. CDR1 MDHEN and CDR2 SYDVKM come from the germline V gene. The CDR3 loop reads CASSPRLEARRYAYF. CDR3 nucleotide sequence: TGTGCCAGCAGCCCCAGACTAGAAGCTCGCAGATACGCGTATTTT. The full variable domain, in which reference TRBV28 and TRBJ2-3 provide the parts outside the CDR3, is DVKVTQSSRYLVKRTGEKVFLECVQDMDHENMFWYRQDPGLGLRLIYFSYDVKMKEKGDIPEGYSVSREKKERFSLILESASTNQTSMYLCASSPRLEARRYAYFGPGTRLTVL.

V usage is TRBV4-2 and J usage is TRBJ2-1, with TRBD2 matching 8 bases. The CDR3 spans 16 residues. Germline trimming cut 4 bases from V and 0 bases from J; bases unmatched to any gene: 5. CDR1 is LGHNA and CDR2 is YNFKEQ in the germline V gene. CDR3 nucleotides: TGTGCCAGCAGCCCCTTTAGCGGGGTCTCCTACAATGAGCAGTTCTTC. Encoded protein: CASSPFSGVSYNEQFF.